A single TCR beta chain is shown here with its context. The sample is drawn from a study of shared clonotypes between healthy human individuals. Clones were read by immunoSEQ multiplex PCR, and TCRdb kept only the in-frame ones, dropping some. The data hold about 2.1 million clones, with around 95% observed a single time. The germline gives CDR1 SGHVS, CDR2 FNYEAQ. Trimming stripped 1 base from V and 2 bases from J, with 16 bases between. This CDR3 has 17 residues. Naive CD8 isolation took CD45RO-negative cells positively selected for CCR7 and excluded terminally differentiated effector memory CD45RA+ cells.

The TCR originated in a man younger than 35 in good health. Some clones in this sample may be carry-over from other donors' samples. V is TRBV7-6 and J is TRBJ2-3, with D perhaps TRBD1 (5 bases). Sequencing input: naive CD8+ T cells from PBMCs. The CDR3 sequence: CASSLVSWQGTTDTQYF. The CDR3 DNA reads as TGTGCCAGCAGCTTAGTTTCGTGGCAGGGAACCACAGATACGCAGTATTTT.